The T cell receptor beta chain described here comes from a study of OX40 agonist ivuxolimab in advanced cancers. Some clones are missing from TCRdb's copy, which holds only in-frame ones; the method was immunoSEQ multiplex PCR. Of roughly 67,000 clones listed, around nine tenths are singletons. CDR3 size: 13 residues. With 6 bases removed from V and 8 bases from J, the gap between germline ends came to 14 bases. In germline, CDR1 is KGHSH, CDR2 LQKENI. This clone was observed a single time. This rearrangement joins TRBV18 to TRBJ2-1, with a weak D call TRBD2 (5 bases). The sequence came from an adult with an advanced solid tumor such as melanoma, head and neck, liver or kidney cancer. This specimen consisted of CD4+ or CD8+ T cells sorted from blood, obtained in a trial of the OX40 agonist ivuxolimab. CDR3 sequence: CASSRGSGYEQFF. CDR3 bases: TGTGCCAGCTCCCGAGGGTCGGGATATGAGCAGTTCTTC.